A single sample gave rise to the 21 T cell receptor beta chains below, sequenced in a study of cytomegalovirus exposure and HLA in healthy donors. Primers: 60 Vbeta forward and 13 Jbeta reverse. Clones were sequenced by immunoSEQ multiplex PCR, and TCRdb holds only the in-frame ones, with some missing. The top ten hold 1.6% of the sample, which has more than 95,000 clones, about 69% seen once. Material: PBMCs. The receptors derive from a young woman in good health and CMV-seronegative.

V is TRBV6-1 and J is TRBJ1-6; 10 bases line up with TRBD1. V lost 5 bases and J lost 8; bases outside the gene matches: 9. From germline, CDR1 is MNHNS and CDR2 SASEGT. This CDR3 comprises 16 residues. The CDR3 protein is CASSKGDRGTYSPLHF. CDR3 nucleotides: TGTGCCAGCAGTAAAGGGGACAGGGGAACGTATTCACCCCTCCACTTT.

The chain has TRBV5-4 and TRBJ2-3; 9 positions agree with TRBD2. Germline V gene sequence: CDR1 SGHNT, CDR2 YYREEE (reference sequence). CDR3 length: 15 amino acids. V trimming: 4 bases; J trimming: 2 bases; junction bases outside the gene matches: 5. CDR3 nucleotide sequence: TGTGCCAGCAGCCTGACTAGCGGCGACACAGATACGCAGTATTTT. Amino acid sequence: CASSLTSGDTDTQYF.

The chain links TRBV6-5 to TRBJ1-5; 9 nucleotides align to TRBD1. V trimming: 0 bases; J trimming: 7 bases; junction bases outside the gene matches: 1. The CDR3 covers 14 residues. Germline V gene sequence: CDR1 MNHEY, CDR2 SVGAGI. CDR3 nucleotide sequence: TGTGCCAGCAGTTACTCGGGACAGGGACAGCCCCAGCATTTT. As protein: CASSYSGQGQPQHF.

The chain uses TRBV7-8 and TRBJ1-5; D call uncertain. Germline V CDR1 and CDR2: SGHVS, FQNEAQ. V lost 1 base to trimming and J lost 3 bases, with 13 bases between them. The CDR3 is made up of 16 amino acids. The CDR3, as DNA: TGTGCCAGCAGCTTAGAATACCAGACTCCCAATCAGCCCCAGCATTTT. This codes for CASSLEYQTPNQPQHF.

This sequence joins TRBV29-1 and TRBJ2-5, with 8 bases lining up with TRBD1. This CDR3 is built from 13 residues. V trimming: 7 bases; J trimming: 5 bases; junction bases outside the gene matches: 9. In germline, CDR1 is SQVTM, CDR2 ANQGSEA. The CDR3 protein is CSAGQGRRETQYF. In DNA, the CDR3 is TGCAGCGCCGGACAGGGACGTCGGGAGACCCAGTACTTC.

The rearrangement links TRBV5-6 to TRBJ1-3; D uncertain. Germline V lookup: CDR1 SGHDT, CDR2 YYEEEE. This CDR3 has 14 amino acids. V lost 2 bases and J 2 bases, leaving 8 bases between the germline ends. Here the CDR3 reads CASSLMQTGNTIYF. In nucleotides, the CDR3 is TGTGCCAGCAGCTTAATGCAGACTGGAAACACCATATATTTT. Looking up the rest from reference TRBV5-6 and TRBJ1-3 gives the full variable domain: DAGVTQSPTHLIKTRGQQVTLRCSPKSGHDTVSWYQQALGQGPQFIFQYYEEEERQRGNFPDRFSGHQFPNYSSELNVNALLLGDSALYLCASSLMQTGNTIYFGEGSWLTVV.

The CDR3 here is CASSSLPTAVIGTQYF. DNA for the CDR3: TGTGCCAGCAGCTCCCTTCCGACCGCGGTCATCGGTACGCAGTATTTT. The chain recombines TRBV11-2 with TRBJ2-3, with no clear D. V was pared by 4 bases and J by 8 bases, with 22 bases between. Germline V gene lookup returns CDR1 SGHAT and CDR2 FQNNGV. The CDR3 sequence is 16 residues long.

This clone is a singleton in its sample. The chain links TRBV4-1 to TRBJ1-1, with a possible D match to TRBD1 (6 bases). The V end lost 2 bases, the J end lost 1 base, and 17 bases lay between the germline ends. This CDR3 spans 17 amino acids. From germline, CDR1 is MGHRA and CDR2 YSYEKL. In DNA, the CDR3 is TGCGCCAGCAGCCAATACGGGGGCGCGGGGGGGAACACTGAAGCTTTCTTT. This codes for CASSQYGGAGGNTEAFF.

The chain carries TRBV14 and TRBJ1-1; D might be TRBD1 (5 bases). The CDR3 is made up of 16 amino acids. Trimming stripped 2 bases from V and 3 bases from J, with 16 bases between. Per germline, CDR1 SGHDN and CDR2 FVKESK. The chain's CDR3 is CASSQRQGFQYTEAFF. Written as DNA, the CDR3 is TGTGCCAGCAGCCAACGGCAGGGATTTCAGTACACTGAAGCTTTCTTT.

Only one count was recorded for this clone. The chain uses TRBV5-6 and TRBJ2-2, with D possibly matching TRBD2 (5 bases). Germline V lookup: CDR1 SGHDT, CDR2 YYEEEE. The CDR3 runs 16 residues. V lost 2 bases and J 5 bases, leaving 16 bases between the germline ends. For the CDR3, the DNA is TGTGCCAGCAGCTTTCTAGCTAGTTTGGCGACCGGGGAGCTGTTTTTT. It specifies CASSFLASLATGELFF.

The table lists this clone with a few counts. The chain is built from TRBV15 and TRBJ2-3; possible D gene TRBD2, 5 bases. The V end was cut by 5 bases, the J end by 0 bases, with 12 bases between. The CDR3 totals 15 residues. Germline-derived CDR1 and CDR2 are LNHNV and YYDKDF (reference sequence). CDR3 region: CATSPRGSSTDTQYF. CDR3 nucleotide sequence: TGTGCCACCAGCCCTCGGGGAAGTAGCACAGATACGCAGTATTTT.

V is TRBV4-2 and J is TRBJ1-6; TRBD1 might be the D (6 bases). Germline V gene data show CDR1 as LGHNA and CDR2 as YNFKEQ. The CDR3 length is 16 residues. Trimming left V 0 bases short and J 6 bases short, with 12 bases between. DNA of the CDR3: TGTGCCAGCAGCCAAGATTTGGGACAAGTTAATTCACCCCTCCACTTT. Translating gives CASSQDLGQVNSPLHF.

This sequence joins TRBV19 and TRBJ1-1; D is unclear. CDR1 is LNHDA and CDR2 is SQIVND in the germline V gene (reference sequence). This CDR3 has 14 amino acids. V lost 7 bases to trimming and J lost 0 bases, with 12 bases between them. CDR3 amino acids: CASTDKPVNTEAFF. The CDR3 nucleotides are TGTGCCAGTACAGACAAGCCGGTGAACACTGAAGCTTTCTTT.

V and J are TRBV27 and TRBJ2-7, with 9 nucleotides matching TRBD2. Germline CDR1 reads MNHEY; CDR2 reads SMNVEV (reference sequence). CDR3 length: 14 amino acids. Unmatched junction bases numbered 2, after V lost 3 bases and J lost 2 bases. The CDR3 loop reads CASSLTSGPYEQYF. CDR3 sequence (DNA): TGTGCCAGCAGTTTGACTAGCGGTCCCTACGAGCAGTACTTC.

The genes are TRBV5-4 and TRBJ2-5, with a tentative D call TRBD2 (7 bases). Germline V gene lookup returns CDR1 SGHNT and CDR2 YYREEE (reference sequence). This CDR3 is 15 amino acids long. Trimming took 4 bases from V and 1 from J, leaving 14 bases between them. The CDR3 loop is CASSLKRDTQETQYF. Written as DNA, the CDR3 is TGTGCCAGCAGCCTAAAGCGGGACACCCAAGAGACCCAGTACTTC.

The chain combines TRBV2 with TRBJ1-1, with D perhaps matching TRBD1 (6 bases). The CDR3 consists of 13 residues. V lost 5 bases and J 9 bases, leaving 16 bases between the germline ends. Germline V gene lookup returns CDR1 SNHLY and CDR2 FYNNEI. The CDR3 protein is CASSSQGNRQAFF. The CDR3 region has the DNA TGTGCCAGCAGTTCACAGGGAAATCGACAAGCTTTCTTT.

J is TRBJ2-4 and V is TRBV4-1; TRBD1 matches 11 bases. J was trimmed by 16 bases and V by 3 bases; bases with no gene match: 17. Per germline, CDR1 MGHRA and CDR2 YSYEKL. The CDR3 is 16 amino acids. The CDR3 loop reads CASSQDGQGANASPYF. The CDR3 coding sequence is TGCGCCAGCAGCCAGGATGGACAGGGGGCTAACGCAAGCCCCTACTTC.

The sample holds a few counts of this clone. This chain uses TRBV15 with TRBJ1-1; D is unclear. Germline V gives CDR1 LNHNV, CDR2 YYDKDF (reference sequence). The CDR3 totals 13 residues. V shed 1 base and J shed 5 bases, with 8 bases lying between them. Here the CDR3 reads CATSRVYQTEAFF. The CDR3 DNA follows: TGTGCCACCAGCAGAGTGTATCAGACTGAAGCTTTCTTT.

This clone was seen a few times. This chain uses TRBV4-1 with TRBJ1-1; 7 bases fit TRBD1. Germline CDR1 reads MGHRA; CDR2 reads YSYEKL. After removal of 4 bases from V and 5 bases from J, the junction contained 7 bases not matched to a gene. This CDR3 region has 14 residues. The CDR3 protein is CASSPEGALTEAFF. The CDR3 DNA reads TGCGCCAGCAGCCCGGAGGGGGCTTTGACTGAAGCTTTCTTT.

This chain links TRBV30 with TRBJ1-1; a possible D gene is TRBD1 (5 bases). Germline CDR1 GTSNPN, CDR2 SVGIG (reference sequence). The CDR3 extends over 11 amino acids. V lost 4 bases to trimming and J lost 6 bases, with 9 bases between them. The CDR3 region has the DNA TGTGCCTGGAACGCCAGGGCTGAAGCTTTCTTT. Amino acid sequence: CAWNARAEAFF.

The V call is TRBV19, the J call TRBJ2-3; D is possibly TRBD1 (6 bases). Trimming left V 5 bases short and J 3 bases short, with 12 bases between. Germline V CDR1 and CDR2: LNHDA, SQIVND (reference sequence). This CDR3 comprises 14 residues. CDR3: CASSFLQGTDTQYF. The CDR3 DNA sequence: TGTGCCAGTAGTTTTCTACAGGGTACAGATACGCAGTATTTT.